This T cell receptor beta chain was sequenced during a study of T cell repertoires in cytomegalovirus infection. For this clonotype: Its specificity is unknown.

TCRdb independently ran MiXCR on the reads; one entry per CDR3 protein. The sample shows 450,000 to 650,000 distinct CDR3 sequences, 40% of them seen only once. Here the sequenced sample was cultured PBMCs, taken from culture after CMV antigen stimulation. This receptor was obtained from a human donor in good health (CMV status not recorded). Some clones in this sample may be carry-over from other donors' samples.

The CDR3 nucleotides read TGCAGTGCTTATGGGACTAGCGGTCAAGAGACCCAGTACTTC. Translated, it gives CSAYGTSGQETQYF. The chain recombines TRBV20-1 with TRBJ2-5, with 11 bases aligning to TRBD2. This CDR3 contains 14 residues. CDR1 is DFQATT, CDR2 SNEGSKA, per germline (reference sequence). Germline trimming cut 5 bases from V and 2 bases from J; bases unmatched to any gene: 4.